Sequencing of this T cell receptor beta chain was carried out in a study of blood T cell repertoires in COVID-19. Study summary: Whether acute or convalescent, the COVID-19 samples came from the United States, Italy and Spain. PBMCs, B-cell-depleted T cells, or T cells were the source of the cDNA or gDNA that made up the material.

Authors' data handling: Using reference gene primer amplification, nucleated cell counts were estimated. Only in-frame clones appear in the TCRdb table, and some are missing; sequencing was by immunoSEQ multiplex PCR. For V, J and clone size, that table is used; D and trimming come from the DNA. The table lists 200,000 to 250,000 clones, about 86% of them singletons. Germline V gene sequence: CDR1 SGDLS, CDR2 YYNGEE. V was trimmed by 3 bases and J by 7 bases, leaving 8 bases between them. The CDR3 contains 12 residues. The sequenced sample was peripheral blood. V is TRBV9 and J is TRBJ1-3; unclear D gene. The sequence was obtained from an older woman with acute or convalescent COVID-19. This chain's CDR3 is CASSAPRNTIYF. DNA for the CDR3: TGTGCCAGCAGCGCTCCCCGGAACACCATATATTTT.